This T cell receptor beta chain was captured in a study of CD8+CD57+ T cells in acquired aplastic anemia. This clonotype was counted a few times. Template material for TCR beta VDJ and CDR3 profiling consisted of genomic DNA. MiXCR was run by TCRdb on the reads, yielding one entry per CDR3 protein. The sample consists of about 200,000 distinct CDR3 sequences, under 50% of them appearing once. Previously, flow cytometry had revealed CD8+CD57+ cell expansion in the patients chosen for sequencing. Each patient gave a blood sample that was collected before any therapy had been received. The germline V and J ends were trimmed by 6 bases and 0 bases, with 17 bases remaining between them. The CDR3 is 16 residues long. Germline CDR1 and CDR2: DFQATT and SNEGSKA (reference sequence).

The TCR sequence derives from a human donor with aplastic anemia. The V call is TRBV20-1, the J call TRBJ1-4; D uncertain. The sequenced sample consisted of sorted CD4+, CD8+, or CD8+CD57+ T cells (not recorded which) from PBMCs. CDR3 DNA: TGCAGTGCCAGCAGCCTGGACTCGTCAACTAATGAAAAACTGTTTTTT. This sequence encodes CSASSLDSSTNEKLFF.